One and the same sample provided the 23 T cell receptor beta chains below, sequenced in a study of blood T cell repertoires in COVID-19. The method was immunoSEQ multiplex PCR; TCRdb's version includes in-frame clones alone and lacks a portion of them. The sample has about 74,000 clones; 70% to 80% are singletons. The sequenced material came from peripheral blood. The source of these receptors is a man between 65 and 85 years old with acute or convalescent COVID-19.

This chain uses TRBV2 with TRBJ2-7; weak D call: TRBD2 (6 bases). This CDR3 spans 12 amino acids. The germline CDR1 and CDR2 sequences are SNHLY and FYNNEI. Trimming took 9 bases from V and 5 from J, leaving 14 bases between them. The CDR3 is CARGLLKNEQYF. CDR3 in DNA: TGTGCCAGGGGACTGCTAAAAAACGAGCAGTACTTC.

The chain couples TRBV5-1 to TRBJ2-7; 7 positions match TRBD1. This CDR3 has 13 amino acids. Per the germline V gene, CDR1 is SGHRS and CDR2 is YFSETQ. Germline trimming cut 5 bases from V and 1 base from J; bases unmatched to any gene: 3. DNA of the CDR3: TGCGCCAGCAGTGGACAGGCTTCCTACGAGCAGTACTTC. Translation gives CASSGQASYEQYF.

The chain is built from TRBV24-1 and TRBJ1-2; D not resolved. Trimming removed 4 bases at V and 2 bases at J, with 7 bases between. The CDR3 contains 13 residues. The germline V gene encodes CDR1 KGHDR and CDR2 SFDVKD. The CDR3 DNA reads TGTGCCACCAGTGACGAGTTGAACTATGGCTACACCTTC. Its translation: CATSDELNYGYTF.

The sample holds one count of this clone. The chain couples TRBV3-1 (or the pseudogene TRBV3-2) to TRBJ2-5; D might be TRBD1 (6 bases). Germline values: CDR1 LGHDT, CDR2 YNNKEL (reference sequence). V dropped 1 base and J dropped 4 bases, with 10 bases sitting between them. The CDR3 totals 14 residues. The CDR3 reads CASSQAPRGETQYF. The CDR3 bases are TGTGCCAGCAGCCAAGCCCCCAGGGGAGAGACCCAGTACTTC.

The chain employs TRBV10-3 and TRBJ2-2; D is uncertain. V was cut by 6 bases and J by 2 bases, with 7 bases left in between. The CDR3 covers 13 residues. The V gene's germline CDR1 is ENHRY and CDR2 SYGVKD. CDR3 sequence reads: CAISDTNTGELFF. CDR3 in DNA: TGTGCCATCAGCGACACTAACACCGGGGAGCTGTTTTTT.

CDR3 region: CVTSGPRYNEQFF. CDR3 nucleotides: TGTGTTACGAGCGGGCCCAGATACAATGAGCAGTTCTTC. The chain has TRBV19 and TRBJ2-1; possibly TRBD2 for D (6 bases). Germline assignment: CDR1 LNHDA and CDR2 SQIVND (reference sequence). This CDR3 comprises 13 residues.

As DNA, the CDR3 is TGTGCCAGCAGTTCCCATTTAGCGGGAGGAGGCAGTGAGCAGTTCTTC. It yields the protein CASSSHLAGGGSEQFF. The chain is built from TRBV6-2 or TRBV6-3 and TRBJ2-1; 10 bases map to TRBD2. Germline loops: CDR1 MNHEY, CDR2 SVGEGT. The CDR3 contains 16 residues. V shed 4 bases, J shed 9 bases, and the junction held 12 bases outside the gene matches.

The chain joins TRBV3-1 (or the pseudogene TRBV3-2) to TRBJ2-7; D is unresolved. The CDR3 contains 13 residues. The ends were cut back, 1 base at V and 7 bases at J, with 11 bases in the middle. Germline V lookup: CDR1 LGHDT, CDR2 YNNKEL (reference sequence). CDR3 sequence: CASSQAGVWEQYF. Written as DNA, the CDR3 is TGTGCCAGCAGCCAAGCAGGCGTCTGGGAGCAGTACTTC.

The CDR3 DNA follows: TGTGCCAGCAGCTTGGCAGGCGGGGACACCCAGTACTTC. The encoded protein is CASSLAGGDTQYF. This chain connects TRBV5-4 to TRBJ2-5; tentative D call: TRBD2 (6 bases). Germline loops: CDR1 SGHNT, CDR2 YYREEE (reference sequence). The CDR3 extends over 13 amino acids. V was pared by 0 bases and J by 8 bases, with 11 bases between.

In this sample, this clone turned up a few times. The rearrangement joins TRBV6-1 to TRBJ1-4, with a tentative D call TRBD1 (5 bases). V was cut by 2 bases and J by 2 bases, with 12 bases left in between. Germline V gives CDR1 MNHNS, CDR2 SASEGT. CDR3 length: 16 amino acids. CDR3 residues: CASSERWGATNEKLFF. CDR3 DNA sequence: TGTGCCAGCAGTGAAAGATGGGGCGCGACTAATGAAAAACTGTTTTTT.

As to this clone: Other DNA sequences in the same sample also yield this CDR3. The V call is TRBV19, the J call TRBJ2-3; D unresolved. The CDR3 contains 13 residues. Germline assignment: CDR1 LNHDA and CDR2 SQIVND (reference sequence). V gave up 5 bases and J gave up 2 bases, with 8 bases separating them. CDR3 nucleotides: TGTGCCAGTAGTTCGGGTCTCACAGATACGCAGTATTTT. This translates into CASSSGLTDTQYF.

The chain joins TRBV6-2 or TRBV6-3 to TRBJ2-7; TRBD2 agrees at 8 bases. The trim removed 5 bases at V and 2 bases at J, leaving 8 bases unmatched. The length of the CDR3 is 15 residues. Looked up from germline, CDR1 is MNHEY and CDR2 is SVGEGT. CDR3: CASSLGLAPAYEQYF. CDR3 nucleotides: TGTGCCAGCAGTCTTGGACTAGCTCCTGCCTACGAGCAGTACTTC.

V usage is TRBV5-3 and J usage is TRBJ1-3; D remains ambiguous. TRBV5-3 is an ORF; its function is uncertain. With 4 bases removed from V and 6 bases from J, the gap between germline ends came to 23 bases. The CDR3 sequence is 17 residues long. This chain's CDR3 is CARSKWAPPTNLNTIYF. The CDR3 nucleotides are TGTGCCAGAAGCAAGTGGGCGCCTCCGACGAACCTAAACACCATATATTTT.

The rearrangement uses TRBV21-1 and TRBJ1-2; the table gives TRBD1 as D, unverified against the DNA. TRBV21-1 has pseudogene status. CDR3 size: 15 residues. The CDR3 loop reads CASSAWTGRRYGYTF. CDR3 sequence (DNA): TGTGCCAGCAGCGCCTGGACAGGGAGAAGGTATGGCTACACCTTC.

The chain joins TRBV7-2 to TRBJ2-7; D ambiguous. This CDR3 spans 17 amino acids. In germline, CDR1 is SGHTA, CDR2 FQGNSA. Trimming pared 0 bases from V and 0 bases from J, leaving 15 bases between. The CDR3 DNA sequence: TGTGCCAGCAGCTTAGCGGGCCCCCAGGCCTCCTCCTACGAGCAGTACTTC. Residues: CASSLAGPQASSYEQYF.

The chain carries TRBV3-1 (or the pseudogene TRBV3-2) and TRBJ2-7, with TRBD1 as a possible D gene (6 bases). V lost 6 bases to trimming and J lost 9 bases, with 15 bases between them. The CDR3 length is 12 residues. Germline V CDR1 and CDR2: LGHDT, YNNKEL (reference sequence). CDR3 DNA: TGTGCCAGCAGTCCGGACAGAGGGGGGCAGTACTTC. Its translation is CASSPDRGGQYF.

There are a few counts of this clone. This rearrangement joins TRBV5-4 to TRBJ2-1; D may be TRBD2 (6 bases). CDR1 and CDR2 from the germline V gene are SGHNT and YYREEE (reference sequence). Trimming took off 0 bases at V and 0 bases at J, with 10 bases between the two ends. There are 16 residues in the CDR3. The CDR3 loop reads CASSLGAGFSYNEQFF. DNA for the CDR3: TGTGCCAGCAGCTTGGGGGCGGGGTTCTCCTACAATGAGCAGTTCTTC.

The CDR3 nucleotides are TGTGCCAGCAGCCAAGGCGGGAGTCTCACCGGGGAGCTGTTTTTT. It encodes CASSQGGSLTGELFF. This chain connects TRBV14 to TRBJ2-2; 7 positions match TRBD2. V gave up 1 base and J gave up 4 bases; unmatched junction bases: 3. This CDR3 is 15 amino acids long. Germline values: CDR1 SGHDN, CDR2 FVKESK. The full variable domain, with the rest looked up from reference TRBV14 and TRBJ2-2, is EAGVTQFPSHSVIEKGQTVTLRCDPISGHDNLYWYRRVMGKEIKFLLHFVKESKQDESGMPNNRFLAERTGGTYSTLKVQPAELEDSGVYFCASSQGGSLTGELFFGEGSRLTVL.

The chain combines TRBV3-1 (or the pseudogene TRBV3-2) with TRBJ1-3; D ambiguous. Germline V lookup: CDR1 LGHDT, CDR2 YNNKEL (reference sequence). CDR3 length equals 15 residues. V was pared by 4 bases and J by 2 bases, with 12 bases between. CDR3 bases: TGTGCCAGCAGCCCCAGCCAGGCCGCTGGAAACACCATATATTTT. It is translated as CASSPSQAAGNTIYF.

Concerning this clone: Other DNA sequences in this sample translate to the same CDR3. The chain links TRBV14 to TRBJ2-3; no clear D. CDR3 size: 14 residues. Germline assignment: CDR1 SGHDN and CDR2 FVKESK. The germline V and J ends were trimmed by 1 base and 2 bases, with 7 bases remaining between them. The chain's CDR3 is CASSQGRHTDTQYF. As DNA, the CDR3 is TGTGCCAGCAGCCAAGGCAGACACACAGATACGCAGTATTTT.

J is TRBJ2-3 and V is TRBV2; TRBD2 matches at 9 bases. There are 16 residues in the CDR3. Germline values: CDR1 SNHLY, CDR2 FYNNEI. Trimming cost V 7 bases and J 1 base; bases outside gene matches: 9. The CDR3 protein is CASKSGRNRGTDTQYF. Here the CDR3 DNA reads TGTGCCAGCAAGAGCGGGAGGAATCGGGGCACAGATACGCAGTATTTT.

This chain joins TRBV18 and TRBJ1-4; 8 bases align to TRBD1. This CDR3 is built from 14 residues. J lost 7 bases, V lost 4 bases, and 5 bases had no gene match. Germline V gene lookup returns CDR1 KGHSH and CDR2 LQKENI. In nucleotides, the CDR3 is TGTGCCAGCTCACTACAGGGGGGTAGTGAAAAACTGTTTTTT. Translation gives CASSLQGGSEKLFF.

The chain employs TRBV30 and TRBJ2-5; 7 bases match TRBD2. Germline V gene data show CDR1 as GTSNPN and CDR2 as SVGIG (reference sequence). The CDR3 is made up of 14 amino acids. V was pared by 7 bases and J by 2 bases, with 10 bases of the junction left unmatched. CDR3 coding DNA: TGTGCCTCCCGGGGGACTACTCCTCAAGAGACCCAGTACTTC. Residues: CASRGTTPQETQYF.